The 5 T cell receptor beta chains below were found in one sample sequenced in a study of CD8+ T cells in alopecia areata. RNA extraction was followed by reverse transcription into cDNA, which acted as the sequencing template. TCRdb's copy holds only in-frame clones and misses some; the assay was immunoSEQ multiplex PCR. The sample includes over 150,000 clones, almost 65% of them seen just once. Source: CD4+ T cells sorted from blood, taken at week 0. These receptors were taken from a human donor with alopecia areata.

The CDR3 bases are TGCGCCAGCAGATGGACAGGGTCTGGCAACGAGCAGTACTTC. Translating it yields CASRWTGSGNEQYF. The J gene is TRBJ2-7, the V gene TRBV5-1, with 8 bases that match TRBD1. The V gene end was trimmed by 5 bases and the J gene end by 5 bases; junction bases not matched to a gene: 9. This CDR3 region has 14 residues. The germline gives CDR1 SGHRS, CDR2 YFSETQ.

This clone came up a few times. V gene TRBV29-1 combines with J gene TRBJ1-6; TRBD1 aligns across 9 bases. The germline V gene encodes CDR1 SQVTM and CDR2 ANQGSEA. This CDR3 has 13 residues. V lost 7 bases, J lost 10 bases, and 8 bases stayed unmatched. This CDR3 is CSAKTGGESPLHF. Here the CDR3 DNA reads TGCAGCGCCAAGACAGGGGGAGAGTCACCCCTCCACTTT.

This rearrangement joins TRBV7-2 to TRBJ2-1, with D possibly matching TRBD1 (6 bases). Germline values: CDR1 SGHTA, CDR2 FQGNSA. The CDR3 covers 15 residues. V was shortened by 4 bases and J by 9 bases, with 19 bases between the two germline ends. The CDR3, as DNA: TGTGCCAGCAGCTCGACAGGTCCCCTTCCGGGTGAGCAGTTCTTC. It codes for CASSSTGPLPGEQFF.

V is TRBV6-5 and J is TRBJ1-2; 10 positions match TRBD1. J gave up 4 bases and V 5 bases, and 4 bases lay outside the gene matches. Germline-derived CDR1 and CDR2 are MNHEY and SVGAGI. The CDR3 has 14 amino acids. This CDR3 reads CASSRTGGPYGYTF. Here the CDR3 DNA reads TGTGCCAGCAGTCGGACAGGGGGTCCCTATGGCTACACCTTC.

In this sample, this clone turned up a few times. The J gene is TRBJ2-1, the V gene TRBV29-1; no firm D call. V lost 1 base, J lost 9 bases, and 10 bases lay in between. This CDR3 comprises 12 residues. The germline gives CDR1 SQVTM, CDR2 ANQGSEA. This chain's CDR3 is CSVEVAGVEQFF. The DNA for the CDR3 is TGCAGCGTTGAAGTGGCAGGTGTTGAGCAGTTCTTC.